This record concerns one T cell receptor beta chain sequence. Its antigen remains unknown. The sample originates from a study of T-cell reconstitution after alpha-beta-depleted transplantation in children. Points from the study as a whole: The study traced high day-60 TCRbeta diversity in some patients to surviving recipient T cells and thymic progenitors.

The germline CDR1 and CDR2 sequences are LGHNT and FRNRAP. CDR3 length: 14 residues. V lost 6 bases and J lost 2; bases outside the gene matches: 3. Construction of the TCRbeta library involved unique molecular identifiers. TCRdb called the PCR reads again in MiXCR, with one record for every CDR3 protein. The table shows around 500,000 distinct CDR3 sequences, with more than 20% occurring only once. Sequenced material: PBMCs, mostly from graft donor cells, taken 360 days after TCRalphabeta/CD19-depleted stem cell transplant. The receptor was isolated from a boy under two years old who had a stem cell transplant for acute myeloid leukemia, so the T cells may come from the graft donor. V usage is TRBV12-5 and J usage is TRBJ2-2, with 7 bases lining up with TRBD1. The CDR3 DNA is TGTGCTAGTGGGCAGGGGGATAACACCGGGGAGCTGTTTTTT. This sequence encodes CASGQGDNTGELFF.